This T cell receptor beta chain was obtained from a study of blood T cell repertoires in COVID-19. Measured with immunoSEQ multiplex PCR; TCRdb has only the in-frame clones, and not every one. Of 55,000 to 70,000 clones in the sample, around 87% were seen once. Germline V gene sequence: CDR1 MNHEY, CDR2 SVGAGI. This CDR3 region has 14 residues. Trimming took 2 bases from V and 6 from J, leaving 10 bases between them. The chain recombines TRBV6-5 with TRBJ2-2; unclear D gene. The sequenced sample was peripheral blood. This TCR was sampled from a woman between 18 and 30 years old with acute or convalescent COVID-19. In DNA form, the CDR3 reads TGTGCCAGCAGTTACAGCCCTGCGTCCGGGGAGCTGTTTTTT. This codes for CASSYSPASGELFF.